What follows are 29 T cell receptor beta chains derived from one specimen sequenced in a study of OX40 agonist ivuxolimab in advanced cancers. Sequenced by immunoSEQ multiplex PCR; TCRdb stores in-frame clones only, minus some. Seen here are about 76,000 clones, roughly 89% observed once, and the top ten hold 0.19%. Specimen: CD4+ or CD8+ T cells sorted from blood, collected in a trial of the OX40 agonist ivuxolimab. These receptors originate from an adult with an advanced solid tumor such as melanoma, head and neck, liver or kidney cancer.

DNA of the CDR3: TGCAGTCACCCCCGGGGAGAGACCCAGTACTTC. It specifies CSHPRGETQYF. The genes are TRBV20-1 and TRBJ2-5; possible D gene TRBD2, 5 bases. This CDR3 is 11 amino acids long. Between the trimmed V and J ends, which lost 8 bases and 4 bases, there was a span of 11 bases. Germline CDR1 DFQATT, CDR2 SNEGSKA (reference sequence).

V usage is TRBV4-2 and J usage is TRBJ2-7, with D perhaps matching TRBD2 (6 bases). Between the trimmed V and J ends, which lost 4 bases and 3 bases, there was a span of 10 bases. CDR1 is LGHNA and CDR2 is YNFKEQ in the germline V gene. The length of the CDR3 is 13 residues. This CDR3 is CASSRSGVYEQYF. In nucleotides, the CDR3 is TGTGCCAGCAGCCGGTCGGGAGTCTACGAGCAGTACTTC.

Of note for this clone: At the DNA level, this CDR3 is encoded by other sequences in the same sample as well. The chain employs TRBV29-1 and TRBJ2-2; the D is unclear. The V end lost 6 bases, the J end lost 1 base, and 3 bases lay between the germline ends. The V gene's germline CDR1 is SQVTM and CDR2 ANQGSEA. The CDR3 runs to 11 residues. Written as DNA, the CDR3 is TGCAGCGTCGGGAACACCGGGGAGCTGTTTTTT. Its translation: CSVGNTGELFF.

J is TRBJ2-3 and V is TRBV18, with 8 bases fitting TRBD2. V shed 2 bases and J 2 bases; nucleotides not matched to a gene: 9. Germline V gene data show CDR1 as KGHSH and CDR2 as LQKENI. The CDR3 covers 17 residues. The CDR3 sequence: CASSPMASGPFTDTQYF. The CDR3 DNA is TGTGCCAGCTCACCAATGGCTAGCGGGCCCTTCACAGATACGCAGTATTTT.

The chain uses TRBV2 and TRBJ2-7; 8 bases align to TRBD2. The CDR3 consists of 13 residues. The V gene's germline CDR1 is SNHLY and CDR2 FYNNEI. The V segment lost 5 bases and the J segment 4 bases; nucleotides outside the gene matches: 4. CDR3 coding DNA: TGTGCCAGCAGTCGGACTAGCAGATACGAGCAGTACTTC. This sequence encodes CASSRTSRYEQYF.

The CDR3 loop reads CASRRTGGDEAFF. DNA of the CDR3: TGTGCCAGCAGGCGGACAGGGGGAGATGAAGCTTTCTTT. The chain carries TRBV6-4 and TRBJ1-1; 10 nucleotides align to TRBD1. Germline V gives CDR1 MRHNA, CDR2 SNTAGT. Trimming took 6 bases from V and 7 from J; bases not matched to a gene: 5. This CDR3 comprises 13 residues.

This chain joins TRBV11-3 and TRBJ2-2, with D possibly matching TRBD2 (5 bases). V was shortened by 5 bases and J by 7 bases, with 14 bases between the two germline ends. Germline values: CDR1 SGHNT, CDR2 YENEEA. This CDR3 is 14 amino acids long. The CDR3 sequence: CASSLDPAGGELFF. The CDR3 DNA reads as TGTGCCAGCAGCCTGGACCCTGCGGGCGGGGAGCTGTTTTTT.

CDR3 nucleotides: TGTGCCAGCAGCGTAGGAGCGAGCGGGAGCCTCTTGGGCGAGCAGTACTTC. This translates into CASSVGASGSLLGEQYF. This chain links TRBV9 with TRBJ2-7; 8 bases fit TRBD2. The V gene end was trimmed by 0 bases and the J gene end by 6 bases; junction bases not matched to a gene: 14. Germline V gives CDR1 SGDLS, CDR2 YYNGEE. CDR3 length equals 17 residues. The variable domain in full, with the rest retrieved from reference TRBV9 and TRBJ2-7, is DSGVTQTPKHLITATGQRVTLRCSPRSGDLSVYWYQQSLDQGLQFLIQYYNGEERAKGNILERFSAQQFPDLHSELNLSSLELGDSALYFCASSVGASGSLLGEQYFGPGTRLTVT.

The chain recombines TRBV9 with TRBJ2-2; 8 bases are a match to TRBD1. CDR1 is SGDLS, CDR2 YYNGEE, per germline. The J segment lost 5 bases and the V segment lost 0 bases, leaving 6 bases of the junction unmatched. The CDR3 loop spans 16 amino acids. The CDR3 DNA follows: TGTGCCAGCAGCGTAGTAGGCAGGGGGCGGACCGGGGAGCTGTTTTTT. This codes for CASSVVGRGRTGELFF.

The chain combines TRBV27 with TRBJ1-2, with 7 nucleotides matching TRBD1. V lost 3 bases and J lost 1; bases outside the gene matches: 5. Germline V lookup: CDR1 MNHEY, CDR2 SMNVEV (reference sequence). CDR3 length equals 15 residues. Written as DNA, the CDR3 is TGTGCCAGCAGTTTTGGGGACAGCCTTAACTATGGCTACACCTTC. It translates to CASSFGDSLNYGYTF.

This chain uses TRBV7-3 with TRBJ2-3; D unclear. The CDR3 totals 14 residues. Germline loops: CDR1 SGHTA, CDR2 FQGTGA. V lost 6 bases and J lost 4, with 14 bases in between. The CDR3 nucleotides are TGTGCCAGCAGACACTCCCCTGCGGCAGATACGCAGTATTTT. Protein product: CASRHSPAADTQYF.

The V call is TRBV7-9, the J call TRBJ2-2; TRBD1 aligns across 7 bases. CDR1 is SEHNR and CDR2 is FQNEAQ in the germline V gene (reference sequence). The length of the CDR3 is 15 residues. Trimming cost V 4 bases and J 0 bases; bases outside gene matches: 2. The CDR3 DNA is TGTGCCAGCAGCTCGGGGACAGCGAACACCGGGGAGCTGTTTTTT. This codes for CASSSGTANTGELFF.

V and J are TRBV6-4 and TRBJ2-3, with TRBD1 identical over 7 bases. The CDR3 runs 15 residues. The V segment lost 6 bases and the J segment 2 bases; nucleotides outside the gene matches: 8. Germline lookup yields CDR1 MRHNA and CDR2 SNTAGT. CDR3 nucleotides: TGTGCCAGCAGGGAACAGGGGTTAATCACAGATACGCAGTATTTT. Translation gives CASREQGLITDTQYF.

The chain joins TRBV7-2 to TRBJ2-3, with D uncertain. The CDR3 contains 12 residues. From germline, CDR1 is SGHTA and CDR2 FQGNSA. V lost 1 base and J 8 bases, leaving 7 bases between the germline ends. The CDR3 sequence is CASSLEGFTQYF. The CDR3 DNA sequence: TGTGCCAGCAGCTTAGAGGGCTTTACGCAGTATTTT. The complete variable domain, with remaining parts taken from reference TRBV7-2 and TRBJ2-3, reads GAGVSQSPSNKVTEKGKDVELRCDPISGHTALYWYRQSLGQGLEFLIYFQGNSAPDKSGLPSDRFSAERTGGSVSTLTIQRTQQEDSAVYLCASSLEGFTQYFGPGTRLTVL.

The rearrangement joins TRBV5-8 to TRBJ2-5; D might be TRBD1 (6 bases). Per germline, CDR1 SGHTS and CDR2 YDEGEE. The germline V and J ends were trimmed by 4 bases and 9 bases, with 16 bases remaining between them. CDR3 length equals 13 residues. In DNA form, the CDR3 reads TGTGCCAGCAGCCGGGACAAGCCCCGGGCCCAGTACTTC. Encoded protein: CASSRDKPRAQYF.

The chain is built from TRBV5-1 and TRBJ2-1; tentative D call: TRBD2 (6 bases). This CDR3 comprises 14 residues. Trimming removed 6 bases from V and 1 base from J, with 11 bases in between. Germline V gene lookup returns CDR1 SGHRS and CDR2 YFSETQ. The CDR3 DNA follows: TGCGCCAGCACCGTTGGGACTTCCTACAATGAGCAGTTCTTC. This sequence encodes CASTVGTSYNEQFF.

The chain couples TRBV28 to TRBJ1-4; 9 bases align to TRBD1. Trimming took 6 bases from V and 7 from J; bases not matched to a gene: 6. CDR1 MDHEN and CDR2 SYDVKM come from the germline V gene. The CDR3 covers 14 residues. CDR3 DNA: TGTGCCAGCAGCAATGGACAGGGGAGTGAAAAACTGTTTTTT. Amino acid sequence: CASSNGQGSEKLFF.

The V call is TRBV18, the J call TRBJ2-3, with no clear D. Trimming removed 3 bases from V and 0 bases from J, with 1 base in between. The CDR3 length is 12 residues. CDR1 and CDR2 from the germline V gene are KGHSH and LQKENI. The CDR3 nucleotides read TGTGCCAGCTCACCTAGCACAGATACGCAGTATTTT. Translation gives CASSPSTDTQYF.

This chain connects TRBV9 to TRBJ2-1; 9 bases line up with TRBD1. CDR1 and CDR2 from the germline V gene are SGDLS and YYNGEE. This CDR3 has 16 residues. Trimming at V came to 3 bases and at J to 4 bases, leaving 8 bases not matched to a gene. The CDR3 protein is CASSATTGGAYNEQFF. CDR3 bases: TGTGCCAGCAGCGCCACCACAGGGGGCGCATACAATGAGCAGTTCTTC.

This clone was counted between two and nine times. This rearrangement joins TRBV19 to TRBJ1-1; perhaps TRBD1 as D (6 bases). Germline values: CDR1 LNHDA, CDR2 SQIVND (reference sequence). Trimming took off 6 bases at V and 4 bases at J, with 21 bases between the two ends. The CDR3 covers 16 residues. CDR3 DNA: TGTGCCAGTAGACCCCAGTGGGGGGCGGGTGCCACTGAAGCTTTCTTT. Protein product: CASRPQWGAGATEAFF.

The chain combines TRBV5-1 with TRBJ2-3; a possible D gene is TRBD1 (6 bases). The V end was cut by 1 base, the J end by 12 bases, with 9 bases between. There are 11 residues in the CDR3. CDR1 SGHRS and CDR2 YFSETQ come from the germline V gene. CDR3 coding DNA: TGCGCCAGCAGCTTGCAGGGGTTTCAGTATTTT. Protein sequence: CASSLQGFQYF.

The rearrangement uses TRBV9 and TRBJ2-1; 8 bases are shared with TRBD2. Germline lookup yields CDR1 SGDLS and CDR2 YYNGEE. This CDR3 comprises 16 residues. Trimming removed 4 bases from V and 4 bases from J; junction bases left unmatched: 10. CDR3: CASSPGTLAAYNEQFF. The CDR3 DNA is TGTGCCAGCAGCCCCGGCACACTAGCGGCTTACAATGAGCAGTTCTTC.

The chain has TRBV7-9 and TRBJ2-1; TRBD2 matches 8 bases. The CDR3 is 15 residues long. Trimming at V came to 3 bases and at J to 7 bases, leaving 8 bases not matched to a gene. Germline CDR1 and CDR2: SEHNR and FQNEAQ (reference sequence). DNA for the CDR3: TGTGCCAGCAGCTTTAGCGGGGCCGCGGGGAATGAGCAGTTCTTC. Protein: CASSFSGAAGNEQFF.

V usage is TRBV7-3 and J usage is TRBJ2-3; 11 bases agree with TRBD2. The CDR3 contains 16 residues. In germline, CDR1 is SGHTA, CDR2 FQGTGA. Germline trimming cut 5 bases from V and 6 bases from J; bases unmatched to any gene: 10. For the CDR3, the DNA is TGTGCCAGCAGCCCAGGGACTAGCGGCCGTGGGGATACGCAGTATTTT. Residues: CASSPGTSGRGDTQYF.

This rearrangement joins TRBV10-1 to TRBJ2-1; maybe TRBD2 (6 bases). CDR3 length: 13 residues. The V and J ends lost 0 bases and 10 bases respectively, with 10 bases between them. CDR1 WNHNN and CDR2 SYGVQD come from the germline V gene (reference sequence). The CDR3 DNA is TGCGCCAGCAGTGAGTCGACTAGACCCGAGCAGTTCTTC. Its translation: CASSESTRPEQFF.

The genes are TRBV30 and TRBJ2-5; no clear D gene. Germline V lookup: CDR1 GTSNPN, CDR2 SVGIG (reference sequence). V dropped 6 bases and J dropped 2 bases, with 13 bases sitting between them. The CDR3 sequence is 13 residues long. The CDR3 region is CACQGTIQETQYF. Written as DNA, the CDR3 is TGTGCCTGCCAAGGTACTATTCAAGAGACCCAGTACTTC. The full variable domain, completed using reference TRBV30 and TRBJ2-5, is SQTIHQWPATLVQPVGSPLSLECTVEGTSNPNLYWYRQAAGRGLQLLFYSVGIGQISSEVPQNLSASRPQDRQFILSSKKLLLSDSGFYLCACQGTIQETQYFGPGTRLLVL.

V usage is TRBV19 and J usage is TRBJ1-6; TRBD1 matches 9 bases. The CDR3 has 15 amino acids. V trimming: 5 bases; J trimming: 9 bases; junction bases outside the gene matches: 8. Looked up from germline, CDR1 is LNHDA and CDR2 is SQIVND (reference sequence). CDR3 in amino acids: CASSYSGQGSSPLHF. CDR3 DNA sequence: TGTGCCAGTAGTTATTCAGGACAGGGGTCTTCACCCCTCCACTTT.

V gene TRBV18 combines with J gene TRBJ2-3; TRBD1 aligns across 11 bases. The CDR3 consists of 17 residues. The V gene end was trimmed by 6 bases and the J gene end by 4 bases; junction bases not matched to a gene: 12. The V gene's germline CDR1 is KGHSH and CDR2 LQKENI. The CDR3 protein is CASSAGTGGSGSDTQYF. In nucleotides, the CDR3 is TGTGCCAGCTCGGCCGGGACAGGGGGAAGTGGGTCAGATACGCAGTATTTT.

The table lists this clone with a few counts. The V call is TRBV9, the J call TRBJ2-2, with no clear D. This CDR3 comprises 13 residues. V gave up 5 bases and J gave up 4 bases, with 9 bases separating them. Germline CDR1 reads SGDLS; CDR2 reads YYNGEE. The CDR3 reads CASRASSTGELFF. CDR3 nucleotides: TGTGCCAGCAGGGCGTCTAGCACCGGGGAGCTGTTTTTT.